This TCR beta chain emerged from a study of blood T cell repertoires in COVID-19. Across the study: In each case, the material was cDNA or gDNA derived from T cells, B-cell-depleted T cells, or PBMCs.

Measured with immunoSEQ multiplex PCR; TCRdb has only the in-frame clones, and not every one. The repertoire holds about 270,000 clones, with 83% as singletons. The CDR3 runs to 16 residues. Germline-derived CDR1 and CDR2 are KGHSH and LQKENI. With V trimmed by 4 bases and J by 6 bases, 13 bases remained unmatched. This TCR was sampled from a woman in her 50s who had recovered from COVID-19. The sample taken for sequencing was peripheral blood. The chain carries TRBV18 and TRBJ2-7; 9 bases are a match to TRBD2. The CDR3 DNA sequence: TGTGCCAGCTCACGGGCCTCTGCGGGGGGGTCTCGCGAGCAGTACTTC. It translates to CASSRASAGGSREQYF.